Listed below are T cell receptor beta chains from one sample, sequenced in a study of blood T cell repertoires in COVID-19. TCRdb's table, derived via immunoSEQ multiplex PCR, lists solely in-frame clones and lacks some. The table shows roughly 250,000 clones, with roughly 80% occurring only once. Sequences were obtained from peripheral blood. The receptors shown here come from a woman in her fifties or sixties with active or convalescent COVID-19. The CDR3 runs from the conserved cysteine through the conserved F or W. A D gene is named only where the DNA matches it firmly. Clone size appears in some rows only: once, few, many, or a class for an expanded clone.

j_call: TRBJ1-1; v_call: TRBV5-1; clone_size: .; d_call: .; cdr3_aa: CASSSRDGTEAFF; cdr3_nt: TGCGCCAGCAGCAGCAGGGATGGGACTGAAGCTTTCTTT
j_call: TRBJ2-1; v_call: TRBV18; clone_size: .; d_call: TRBD2; cdr3_aa: CASSPEAPERGALRPYNEQFF; cdr3_nt: TGTGCCAGCTCACCCGAAGCCCCCGAGCGGGGGGCACTAAGACCCTACAATGAGCAGTTCTTC
j_call: TRBJ1-2; v_call: TRBV5-1; clone_size: once; d_call: TRBD1; cdr3_aa: CASTGGDDYGYTF; cdr3_nt: TGCGCCAGCACAGGGGGCGATGACTATGGCTACACCTTC
j_call: TRBJ2-1; v_call: TRBV5-1; clone_size: .; d_call: .; cdr3_aa: CASSLTAGGPNEQFF; cdr3_nt: TGCGCCAGCAGCTTGACGGCAGGGGGGCCCAATGAGCAGTTCTTC
j_call: TRBJ1-1; v_call: TRBV19; clone_size: .; d_call: TRBD1; cdr3_aa: CASSTTGVYTEAFF; cdr3_nt: TGTGCCAGTAGTACAACAGGGGTGTACACTGAAGCTTTCTTT
j_call: TRBJ2-5; v_call: TRBV27; clone_size: .; d_call: TRBD2; cdr3_aa: CASSLLSVSSGGRETQYF; cdr3_nt: TGTGCCAGCAGTTTATTGTCTGTGTCTAGCGGGGGTAGGGAGACCCAGTACTTC
j_call: TRBJ2-1; v_call: TRBV9; clone_size: .; d_call: .; cdr3_aa: CASSVEAGSSSYNEQFF; cdr3_nt: TGTGCCAGCAGCGTAGAAGCCGGGAGCAGCTCCTACAATGAGCAGTTCTTC
j_call: TRBJ2-3; v_call: TRBV5-1; clone_size: .; d_call: TRBD2; cdr3_aa: CASSLAISGGATDTQYF; cdr3_nt: TGCGCCAGCAGCTTGGCGATTAGCGGGGGGGCAACAGATACGCAGTATTTT
j_call: TRBJ2-3; v_call: TRBV10-3; clone_size: .; d_call: .; cdr3_aa: CAISESVGVKGTDTQYF; cdr3_nt: TGTGCCATCAGTGAGTCTGTAGGAGTGAAGGGCACAGATACGCAGTATTTT
j_call: TRBJ1-1; v_call: TRBV28; clone_size: .; d_call: .; cdr3_aa: CASCRRRTEAFF; cdr3_nt: TGTGCCAGCTGCCGGAGGAGGACTGAAGCTTTCTTT
j_call: TRBJ1-2; v_call: TRBV7-9; clone_size: .; d_call: .; cdr3_aa: CASSLVGNYGYTF; cdr3_nt: TGTGCCAGCAGCTTAGTTGGCAACTATGGCTACACCTTC
j_call: TRBJ1-5; v_call: TRBV6-2/TRBV6-3; clone_size: .; d_call: TRBD1; cdr3_aa: CASSSQGQGGDQPQHF; cdr3_nt: TGTGCCAGCAGTTCCCAGGGACAGGGTGGGGATCAGCCCCAGCATTTT
j_call: TRBJ2-1; v_call: TRBV28; clone_size: .; d_call: TRBD2; cdr3_aa: CASSSPSGATNNEQFF; cdr3_nt: TGTGCCAGCAGTTCCCCTAGCGGGGCGACCAACAATGAGCAGTTCTTC
j_call: TRBJ2-5; v_call: TRBV10-3; clone_size: .; d_call: .; cdr3_aa: CAISESRGGETQYF; cdr3_nt: TGTGCCATCAGTGAGTCGCGGGGTGGAGAGACCCAGTACTTC
j_call: TRBJ1-1; v_call: TRBV7-9; clone_size: once; d_call: .; cdr3_aa: CASSSLGTGTEAFF; cdr3_nt: TGTGCCAGCAGCTCCCTAGGAACGGGAACTGAAGCTTTCTTT
j_call: TRBJ2-1; v_call: TRBV3-1/TRBV3-2; clone_size: .; d_call: .; cdr3_aa: CASSHQGTGEQFF; cdr3_nt: TGTGCCAGCAGCCATCAGGGTACAGGTGAGCAGTTCTTC
j_call: TRBJ2-2; v_call: TRBV5-1; clone_size: .; d_call: .; cdr3_aa: CASSGRTVNTGELFF; cdr3_nt: TGCGCCAGCAGCGGAAGGACAGTGAACACCGGGGAGCTGTTTTTT
j_call: TRBJ1-5; v_call: TRBV6-5; clone_size: .; d_call: .; cdr3_aa: CASSQGFDQPQHF; cdr3_nt: TGTGCCAGCAGCCAGGGTTTCGATCAGCCCCAGCATTTT
j_call: TRBJ2-7; v_call: TRBV9; clone_size: .; d_call: TRBD2; cdr3_aa: CASSVASGGPDSSYEQYF; cdr3_nt: TGTGCCAGCAGCGTAGCCTCGGGAGGGCCCGATAGCTCCTACGAGCAGTACTTC
j_call: TRBJ2-1; v_call: TRBV6-4; clone_size: .; d_call: .; cdr3_aa: CASSDPRDPYNEQFF; cdr3_nt: TGTGCCAGCAGCGACCCCAGGGATCCCTACAATGAGCAGTTCTTC
j_call: TRBJ2-1; v_call: TRBV5-4; clone_size: .; d_call: TRBD2; cdr3_aa: CASSDPREGSYNEQFF; cdr3_nt: TGTGCCAGCAGCGATCCGCGGGAGGGCTCCTACAATGAGCAGTTCTTC
j_call: TRBJ2-6; v_call: TRBV6-2/TRBV6-3; clone_size: .; d_call: .; cdr3_aa: CASSPGGHGANVLTF; cdr3_nt: TGTGCCAGCAGCCCCGGAGGGCATGGGGCCAACGTCCTGACTTTC
j_call: TRBJ1-6; v_call: TRBV3-1/TRBV3-2; clone_size: .; d_call: .; cdr3_aa: CASSQEFSAPLHF; cdr3_nt: TGTGCCAGCAGCCAAGAGTTCTCGGCACCCCTCCACTTT
j_call: TRBJ2-1; v_call: TRBV19; clone_size: .; d_call: TRBD2; cdr3_aa: CASSIGGLVFSEQFF; cdr3_nt: TGTGCCAGTAGTATAGGGGGACTAGTGTTCAGTGAGCAGTTCTTC
j_call: TRBJ1-3; v_call: TRBV2; clone_size: .; d_call: TRBD1; cdr3_aa: CASSPGTVGNTIYF; cdr3_nt: TGTGCCAGCAGTCCCGGGACAGTTGGAAACACCATATATTTT
j_call: TRBJ1-5; v_call: TRBV19; clone_size: .; d_call: .; cdr3_aa: CASSGGGYQPQHF; cdr3_nt: TGTGCCAGTAGTGGGGGGGGTTATCAGCCCCAGCATTTT
j_call: TRBJ2-3; v_call: TRBV7-8; clone_size: .; d_call: TRBD2; cdr3_aa: CASSFRGAGSTDTQYF; cdr3_nt: TGTGCCAGCAGCTTCCGGGGAGCGGGGTCCACAGATACGCAGTATTTT
j_call: TRBJ2-2; v_call: TRBV7-7; clone_size: .; d_call: TRBD1; cdr3_aa: CASSRGTGVNTGELFF; cdr3_nt: TGTGCTAGCAGCCGAGGGACAGGGGTGAACACCGGGGAGCTGTTTTTT
j_call: TRBJ2-6; v_call: TRBV28; clone_size: .; d_call: TRBD1; cdr3_aa: CASSPQLGQGSGSGANVLTF; cdr3_nt: TGTGCCAGCAGCCCACAGCTAGGACAGGGTTCGGGCTCTGGGGCCAACGTCCTGACTTTC
j_call: TRBJ2-2; v_call: TRBV6-6; clone_size: .; d_call: TRBD1; cdr3_aa: CASSPRLLNRGLTGELFF; cdr3_nt: TGTGCCAGCAGTCCTCGACTATTAAACAGGGGGCTCACCGGGGAGCTGTTTTTT
j_call: TRBJ1-4; v_call: TRBV6-5; clone_size: .; d_call: TRBD1; cdr3_aa: CASSRYGTENEKLFF; cdr3_nt: TGTGCCAGCAGTCGCTACGGGACAGAAAATGAAAAACTGTTTTTT
j_call: TRBJ2-7; v_call: TRBV6-1; clone_size: .; d_call: .; cdr3_aa: CASSERDWGGNFFEQYF; cdr3_nt: TGTGCCAGCAGTGAACGGGATTGGGGTGGGAATTTCTTCGAGCAGTACTTC
j_call: TRBJ1-6; v_call: TRBV5-8; clone_size: .; d_call: TRBD1; cdr3_aa: CASSFGGQGIFPYNSPLHF; cdr3_nt: TGTGCCAGCAGCTTTGGGGGACAGGGGATCTTTCCCTATAATTCACCCCTCCACTTT
j_call: TRBJ1-2; v_call: TRBV6-1; clone_size: .; d_call: TRBD1; cdr3_aa: CASSGSFQGGGYGYTF; cdr3_nt: TGTGCCAGCAGTGGGTCATTCCAGGGGGGCGGCTATGGCTACACCTTC
j_call: TRBJ1-2; v_call: TRBV3-1/TRBV3-2; clone_size: once; d_call: .; cdr3_aa: CASSQGTGGGYGYTF; cdr3_nt: TGTGCCAGCAGCCAAGGAACAGGTGGCGGCTATGGCTACACCTTC
j_call: TRBJ2-5; v_call: TRBV4-2; clone_size: .; d_call: .; cdr3_aa: CASSQLVQDQETQYF; cdr3_nt: TGTGCCAGCAGCCAGCTGGTGCAGGACCAAGAGACCCAGTACTTC
j_call: TRBJ2-1; v_call: TRBV6-6; clone_size: .; d_call: TRBD2; cdr3_aa: CASSYRGGGDNEQFF; cdr3_nt: TGTGCCAGCAGTTACCGCGGGGGTGGGGACAATGAGCAGTTCTTC
j_call: TRBJ2-1; v_call: TRBV19; clone_size: .; d_call: .; cdr3_aa: CASSMGGQTVREQFF; cdr3_nt: TGTGCCAGTAGTATGGGGGGACAGACTGTACGCGAGCAGTTCTTC
j_call: TRBJ1-6; v_call: TRBV27; clone_size: few; d_call: .; cdr3_aa: CASTPGLRSPLHF; cdr3_nt: TGTGCCAGCACCCCCGGACTCCGTTCACCCCTCCACTTT
j_call: TRBJ2-5; v_call: TRBV11-2; clone_size: .; d_call: .; cdr3_aa: CASSQTEQETQYF; cdr3_nt: TGTGCCAGCAGCCAGACAGAACAAGAGACCCAGTACTTC
j_call: TRBJ2-1; v_call: TRBV5-5; clone_size: .; d_call: TRBD1; cdr3_aa: CASSTDGQGNNEQFF; cdr3_nt: TGTGCCAGCAGCACGGACGGACAGGGGAACAATGAGCAGTTCTTC
j_call: TRBJ1-4; v_call: TRBV28; clone_size: .; d_call: .; cdr3_aa: CASSLRNEKLFF; cdr3_nt: TGTGCCAGCAGTTTGCGAAATGAAAAACTGTTTTTT
j_call: TRBJ1-5; v_call: TRBV9; clone_size: .; d_call: .; cdr3_aa: CASSVEAGRGQPQHF; cdr3_nt: TGTGCCAGCAGCGTAGAGGCTGGGCGGGGTCAGCCCCAGCATTTT
j_call: TRBJ2-1; v_call: TRBV2; clone_size: .; d_call: TRBD2; cdr3_aa: CASSKPLAGGNNEQFF; cdr3_nt: TGTGCCAGCAGTAAGCCCCTAGCGGGGGGTAACAATGAGCAGTTCTTC
j_call: TRBJ2-1; v_call: TRBV9; clone_size: .; d_call: .; cdr3_aa: CASSVTHRVGEQFF; cdr3_nt: TGTGCCAGCAGCGTAACACACAGGGTTGGTGAGCAGTTCTTC
j_call: TRBJ2-1; v_call: TRBV19; clone_size: .; d_call: TRBD1; cdr3_aa: CASSWTGNTDEQFF; cdr3_nt: TGTGCCAGTAGCTGGACAGGGAACACGGATGAGCAGTTCTTC
j_call: TRBJ2-1; v_call: TRBV19; clone_size: .; d_call: .; cdr3_aa: CASSIVVGSSYNEQFF; cdr3_nt: TGTGCCAGTAGTATTGTGGTCGGGAGCTCCTACAATGAGCAGTTCTTC
j_call: TRBJ1-2; v_call: TRBV5-1; clone_size: .; d_call: .; cdr3_aa: CASGASAHYGYTF; cdr3_nt: TGCGCCAGCGGAGCCTCGGCCCACTATGGCTACACCTTC
j_call: TRBJ2-5; v_call: TRBV12-3/TRBV12-4; clone_size: once; d_call: .; cdr3_aa: CASSPYQETQYF; cdr3_nt: TGTGCCAGCAGTCCGTATCAAGAGACCCAGTACTTC
j_call: TRBJ2-4; v_call: TRBV3-1/TRBV3-2; clone_size: once; d_call: .; cdr3_aa: CASSLRWEGGAKNIQYF; cdr3_nt: TGTGCCAGCAGCCTTCGGTGGGAGGGGGGAGCCAAAAACATTCAGTACTTC
j_call: TRBJ2-1; v_call: TRBV7-2; clone_size: .; d_call: TRBD2; cdr3_aa: CASSAPGRGVYEQFF; cdr3_nt: TGTGCCAGCAGCGCTCCTGGGCGGGGGGTTTATGAGCAGTTCTTC
j_call: TRBJ1-4; v_call: TRBV5-1; clone_size: .; d_call: TRBD1; cdr3_aa: CASSPGTGNEKLFF; cdr3_nt: TGCGCCAGCAGCCCAGGGACAGGGAACGAAAAACTGTTTTTT
j_call: TRBJ1-2; v_call: TRBV19; clone_size: .; d_call: .; cdr3_aa: CASSRQANYGYTF; cdr3_nt: TGTGCCAGTAGTCGGCAGGCTAACTATGGCTACACCTTC